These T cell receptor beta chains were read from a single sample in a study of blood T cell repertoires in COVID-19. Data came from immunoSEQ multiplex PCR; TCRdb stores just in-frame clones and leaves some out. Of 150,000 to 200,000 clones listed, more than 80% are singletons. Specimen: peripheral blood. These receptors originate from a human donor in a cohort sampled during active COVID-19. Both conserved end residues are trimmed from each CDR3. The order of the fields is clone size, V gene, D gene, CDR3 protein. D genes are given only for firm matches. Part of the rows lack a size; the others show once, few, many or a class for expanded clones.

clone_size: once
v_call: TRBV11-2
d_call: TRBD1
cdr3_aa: ASSLQGAAEQY

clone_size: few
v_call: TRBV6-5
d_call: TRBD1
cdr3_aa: ASRPGTGVGYT

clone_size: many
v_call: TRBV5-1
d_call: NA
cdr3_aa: ASSLQVENTEAF

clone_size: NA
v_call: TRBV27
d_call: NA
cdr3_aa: ASSRETGGRGPQH

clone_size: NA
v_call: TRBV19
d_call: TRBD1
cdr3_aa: ASSKAGGSYNEQF

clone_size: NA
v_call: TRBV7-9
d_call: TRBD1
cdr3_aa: ASSLEGQRDYGYT

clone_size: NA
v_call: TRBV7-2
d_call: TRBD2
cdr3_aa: ASSLASTSGGVIEQF

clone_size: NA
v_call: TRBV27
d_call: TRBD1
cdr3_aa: ASSLSRQGSYEQY

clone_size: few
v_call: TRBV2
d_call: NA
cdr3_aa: ASSERGPTPPNEKLF

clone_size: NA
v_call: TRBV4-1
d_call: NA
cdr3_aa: ASSQVRHPGGNTGELF

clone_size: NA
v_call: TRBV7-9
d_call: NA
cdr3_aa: ASSLGGLGLGGNTEAF

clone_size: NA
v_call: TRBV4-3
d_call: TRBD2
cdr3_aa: ASSQGRGSTDTQY

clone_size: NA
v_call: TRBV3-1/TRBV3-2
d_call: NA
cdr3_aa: ASSQSHRAGYGYT

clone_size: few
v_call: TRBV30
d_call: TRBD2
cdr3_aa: AWRLAGGGYEQF

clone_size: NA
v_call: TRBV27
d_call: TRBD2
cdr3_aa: ASKVGLAWGTDTQY

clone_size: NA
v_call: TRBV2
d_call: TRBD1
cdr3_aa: ASRLGQGSNQPQH

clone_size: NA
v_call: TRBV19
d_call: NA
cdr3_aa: ASSRDVSRSPLH

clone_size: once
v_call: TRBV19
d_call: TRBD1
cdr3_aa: ATRRQGNNSPLH

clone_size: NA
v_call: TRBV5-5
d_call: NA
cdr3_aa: ASSPTLEDQY

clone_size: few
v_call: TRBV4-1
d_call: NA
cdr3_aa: ASSQDLGAGQPQH

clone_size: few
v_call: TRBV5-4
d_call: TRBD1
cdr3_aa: ASSLGTANSYEQY

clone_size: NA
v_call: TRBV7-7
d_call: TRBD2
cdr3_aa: ASSLLAGESTDTQY

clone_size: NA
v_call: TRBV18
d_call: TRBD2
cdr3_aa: ASSPQTSGALTQY

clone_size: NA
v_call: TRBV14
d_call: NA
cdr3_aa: ASSPSSVGVYGYT

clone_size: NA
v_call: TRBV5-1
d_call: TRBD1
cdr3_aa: ASSLGVGDRTNTGELF

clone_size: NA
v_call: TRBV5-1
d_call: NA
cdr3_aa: ASSPGGGHQPQH

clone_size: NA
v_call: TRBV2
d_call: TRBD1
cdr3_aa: ASTRRDRQGKNIQY

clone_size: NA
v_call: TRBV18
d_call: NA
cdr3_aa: ASSPTVNTEAF

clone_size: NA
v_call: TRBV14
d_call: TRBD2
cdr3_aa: ASSQDRGDEQF

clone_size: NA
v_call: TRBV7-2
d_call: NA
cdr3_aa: ASSLAPVQNTEAF

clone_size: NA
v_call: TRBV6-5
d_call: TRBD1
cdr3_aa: ASRQGVNYGYT

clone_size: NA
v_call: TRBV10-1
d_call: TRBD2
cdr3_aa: ASSEGGREYNEQF

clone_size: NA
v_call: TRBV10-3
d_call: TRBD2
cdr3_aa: AISGAAGGRDTQY

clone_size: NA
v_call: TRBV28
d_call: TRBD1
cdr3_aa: ASRQTGKNYGYT